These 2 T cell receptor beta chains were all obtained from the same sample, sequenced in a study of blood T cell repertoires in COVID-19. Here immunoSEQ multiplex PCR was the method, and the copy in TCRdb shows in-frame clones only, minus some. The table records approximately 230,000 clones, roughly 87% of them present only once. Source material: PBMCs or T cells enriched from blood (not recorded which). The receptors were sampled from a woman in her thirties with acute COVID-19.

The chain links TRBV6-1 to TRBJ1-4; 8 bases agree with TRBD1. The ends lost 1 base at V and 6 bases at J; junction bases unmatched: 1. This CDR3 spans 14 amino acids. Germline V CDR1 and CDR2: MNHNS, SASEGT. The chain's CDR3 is CASSEGTGHEKLFF. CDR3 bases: TGTGCCAGCAGTGAAGGGACAGGGCATGAAAAACTGTTTTTT.

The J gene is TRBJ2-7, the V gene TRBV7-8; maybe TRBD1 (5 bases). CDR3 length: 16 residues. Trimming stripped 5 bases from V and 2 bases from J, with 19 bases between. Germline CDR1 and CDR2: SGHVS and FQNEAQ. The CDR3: CASSDHQGVVAYEQYF. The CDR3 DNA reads TGTGCCAGCAGCGATCACCAGGGCGTAGTAGCCTACGAGCAGTACTTC.